Presented here are 31 T cell receptor beta chains from one specimen sequenced in a study of blood T cell repertoires in COVID-19. Here immunoSEQ multiplex PCR was the method, and the copy in TCRdb shows in-frame clones only, minus some. The sample consists of around 65,000 clones, 75% to 85% of them appearing once. Sequenced input: peripheral blood. These receptors were taken from a human donor in a cohort sampled during active COVID-19.

The chain is built from TRBV20-1 and TRBJ2-3, with TRBD2 matching over 16 bases. The CDR3 loop spans 17 amino acids. The V gene end was trimmed by 3 bases and the J gene end by 6 bases; junction bases not matched to a gene: 9. CDR1 and CDR2 (germline): DFQATT, SNEGSKA (reference sequence). CDR3 DNA sequence: TGCAGTGCTAGTCCCCCGGGACTAGCGGGGGGGCTGGATACGCAGTATTTT. It translates to CSASPPGLAGGLDTQYF.

The V and J genes are TRBV18 and TRBJ1-4; a weak D match, TRBD1 (6 bases). Germline CDR1 KGHSH, CDR2 LQKENI. V lost 4 bases and J lost 7, with 13 bases in between. The CDR3 extends over 14 amino acids. Written as DNA, the CDR3 is TGTGCCAGCTCACTGCAGGGGCCAGGTGAAAAACTGTTTTTT. Its protein is CASSLQGPGEKLFF.

This clone has just one count. The chain carries TRBV5-1 and TRBJ2-3; the match to TRBD2 covers 8 bases. Germline V lookup: CDR1 SGHRS, CDR2 YFSETQ. The V gene end was trimmed by 3 bases and the J gene end by 5 bases; junction bases not matched to a gene: 8. This CDR3 has 15 amino acids. In DNA form, the CDR3 reads TGCGCCAGCAGCTCCGGGGGGGCCGTCGAAGATACGCAGTATTTT. Protein sequence: CASSSGGAVEDTQYF.

The chain uses TRBV7-2 and TRBJ1-6; maybe TRBD1 (6 bases). Germline-derived CDR1 and CDR2 are SGHTA and FQGNSA. CDR3 size: 15 residues. Trimming stripped 7 bases from V and 5 bases from J, with 15 bases between. The CDR3 DNA reads as TGTGCCAGCACCAAGGGGGACGTCGATAATTCACCCCTCCACTTT. This translates into CASTKGDVDNSPLHF.

J is TRBJ2-7 and V is TRBV23-1; D possibly corresponds to TRBD2 (5 bases). TRBV23-1 is an ORF for which the function is uncertain. V shed 8 bases and J shed 2 bases, with 13 bases lying between them. This CDR3 contains 13 residues. CDR3 sequence reads: CASPRRGPYEQYF. CDR3 DNA: TGCGCCAGCCCTCGGCGCGGGCCCTACGAGCAGTACTTC.

This clone was recorded a few times. This rearrangement joins TRBV27 to TRBJ1-1; D call uncertain. The CDR3 contains 15 residues. Germline CDR1 MNHEY, CDR2 SMNVEV (reference sequence). V was pared by 1 base and J by 1 base, with 10 bases between. Written as DNA, the CDR3 is TGTGCCAGCAGTTTATTCTCCCTGCGGAACACTGAAGCTTTCTTT. Protein: CASSLFSLRNTEAFF.

The rearrangement uses TRBV13 and TRBJ2-3; 9 bases agree with TRBD2. With 0 bases clipped from V and 2 bases from J, the junction kept 3 bases outside the gene matches. The CDR3 extends over 16 amino acids. Germline V gene data show CDR1 as PRHDT and CDR2 as FYEKMQ (reference sequence). Here the CDR3 reads CASSLGAGGPTDTQYF. The CDR3 region has the DNA TGTGCCAGCAGCTTAGGGGCGGGGGGGCCCACAGATACGCAGTATTTT. The complete variable domain, with remaining parts taken from reference TRBV13 and TRBJ2-3, reads AAGVIQSPRHLIKEKRETATLKCYPIPRHDTVYWYQQGPGQDPQFLISFYEKMQSDKGSIPDRFSAQQFSDYHSELNMSSLELGDSALYFCASSLGAGGPTDTQYFGPGTRLTVL.

The chain recombines TRBV6-1 with TRBJ2-6; 7 nucleotides match TRBD1. CDR3 length: 21 amino acids. With V trimmed by 1 base and J by 0 bases, 15 bases remained unmatched. The germline V gene has CDR1 MNHNS and CDR2 SASEGT. The CDR3 DNA follows: TGTGCCAGCAGTGAAGGTCGAAGCCGGGACAGCCGTTACTCTGGGGCCAACGTCCTGACTTTC. This sequence encodes CASSEGRSRDSRYSGANVLTF.

The J gene is TRBJ2-6, the V gene TRBV6-2 or TRBV6-3; D perhaps matches TRBD2 (6 bases). V shed 5 bases and J shed 0 bases, with 8 bases lying between them. Germline CDR1 MNHEY, CDR2 SVGEGT. The length of the CDR3 is 15 residues. Written as DNA, the CDR3 is TGTGCCAGCAGTCTCGGGGGCTCTGGGGCCAACGTCCTGACTTTC. Its protein product is CASSLGGSGANVLTF.

J is TRBJ1-5 and V is TRBV7-9; D is possibly TRBD1 (5 bases). The V end was cut by 4 bases, the J end by 5 bases, with 12 bases between. CDR1 and CDR2 from the germline V gene are SEHNR and FQNEAQ (reference sequence). CDR3 length equals 14 residues. The CDR3 sequence: CASSYTGGDQPQHF. CDR3 nucleotides: TGTGCCAGCAGCTATACAGGCGGTGATCAGCCCCAGCATTTT. The full variable domain, its missing parts supplied by reference TRBV7-9 and TRBJ1-5, is DTGVSQNPRHKITKRGQNVTFRCDPISEHNRLYWYRQTLGQGPEFLTYFQNEAQLEKSRLLSDRFSAERPKGSFSTLEIQRTEQGDSAMYLCASSYTGGDQPQHFGDGTRLSIL.

In its sample, this clone was seen once. This chain joins TRBV11-1 and TRBJ2-7; D perhaps matches TRBD1 (6 bases). The V end lost 5 bases, the J end lost 3 bases, and 17 bases lay between the germline ends. The V gene's germline CDR1 is SGHAT and CDR2 FQDESV (reference sequence). This CDR3 comprises 15 residues. CDR3 sequence: CASSLFLGANYEQYF. The CDR3, as DNA: TGTGCCAGCAGCCTTTTTTTGGGGGCTAACTACGAGCAGTACTTC.

The chain carries TRBV11-3 and TRBJ2-3, with D possibly matching TRBD2 (5 bases). CDR1 SGHNT and CDR2 YENEEA come from the germline V gene. The CDR3 is 15 residues long. With 6 bases removed from V and 2 bases from J, the gap between germline ends came to 15 bases. CDR3 protein: CASSVGAWNTDTQYF. CDR3 DNA: TGTGCCAGCAGTGTGGGAGCTTGGAACACAGATACGCAGTATTTT.

The CDR3 nucleotides are TGTGCCAGCAGCCGCGGGGGTAACACCTACAATGAGCAGTTCTTC. Translating gives CASSRGGNTYNEQFF. The chain uses TRBV6-5 and TRBJ2-1; 7 bases match TRBD2. The CDR3 loop spans 15 amino acids. Germline V gene lookup returns CDR1 MNHEY and CDR2 SVGAGI. The V gene end was trimmed by 6 bases and the J gene end by 2 bases; junction bases not matched to a gene: 7.

Written as DNA, the CDR3 is TGTGCCAGTAGTTCCCAGGGAACCAACACTGAAGCTTTCTTT. Translation: CASSSQGTNTEAFF. The chain links TRBV19 to TRBJ1-1; maybe TRBD1 (5 bases). CDR1 and CDR2 from the germline V gene are LNHDA and SQIVND (reference sequence). The CDR3 runs to 14 residues. Trimming pared 5 bases from V and 2 bases from J, leaving 12 bases between.

This chain uses TRBV6-5 with TRBJ2-1; perhaps TRBD2 as D (6 bases). Germline V gene lookup returns CDR1 MNHEY and CDR2 SVGAGI. The CDR3 has 14 amino acids. V was clipped by 8 bases and J by 8 bases, with 19 bases between them. CDR3 in DNA: TGTGCCAGCTTGTCCGCGGGGATCCCCCATGAGCAGTTCTTC. Its protein product is CASLSAGIPHEQFF.

This chain links TRBV7-2 with TRBJ1-6; 11 nucleotides agree with TRBD1. J was trimmed by 12 bases and V by 2 bases; bases with no gene match: 6. This CDR3 spans 15 amino acids. Germline-derived CDR1 and CDR2 are SGHTA and FQGNSA. The CDR3 region is CASSLRTGGGVPLHF. CDR3 in DNA: TGTGCCAGCAGCTTAAGGACAGGGGGCGGTGTACCCCTCCACTTT.

This clone was detected a few times. The rearrangement links TRBV6-5 to TRBJ2-7; a weak D match, TRBD1 (6 bases). The CDR3 covers 15 residues. V was cut by 7 bases and J by 6 bases, with 22 bases left in between. Per the germline V gene, CDR1 is MNHEY and CDR2 is SVGAGI. CDR3 protein: CASNLEPRGPFEQYF. The CDR3 coding sequence is TGTGCCAGCAACCTAGAACCCAGGGGTCCCTTCGAGCAGTACTTC.

This clone is a singleton in its sample. This chain links TRBV11-3 with TRBJ1-1; D remains unclear. The CDR3 spans 13 residues. V gave up 0 bases and J gave up 2 bases, with 4 bases separating them. CDR1 and CDR2 (germline): SGHNT, YENEEA. CDR3 DNA sequence: TGTGCCAGCAGCTTAGATCTTAACACTGAAGCTTTCTTT. Translation: CASSLDLNTEAFF.

The chain combines TRBV7-8 with TRBJ2-5; 7 nucleotides line up with TRBD2. This CDR3 is built from 15 residues. V was clipped by 3 bases and J by 1 base; unmatched bases: 5. Germline CDR1 and CDR2: SGHVS and FQNEAQ. The CDR3 sequence is CASSLQRDLQETQYF. In nucleotides, the CDR3 is TGTGCCAGCAGCTTGCAGCGGGACCTCCAAGAGACCCAGTACTTC.

The V and J genes are TRBV11-3 and TRBJ1-1, with D possibly being TRBD1 (5 bases). CDR3 length equals 14 residues. CDR1 is SGHNT, CDR2 YENEEA, per germline. V lost 5 bases to trimming and J lost 4 bases, with 14 bases between them. CDR3 nucleotides: TGTGCCAGCAGCCGCGGGGGTAGCAGCACTGAAGCTTTCTTT. Residues: CASSRGGSSTEAFF.

This clone turned up a few times. This chain joins TRBV5-1 and TRBJ2-2, with 8 bases lining up with TRBD1. V shed 4 bases, J shed 8 bases, and the junction held 16 bases outside the gene matches. This CDR3 is built from 17 residues. Germline CDR1 SGHRS, CDR2 YFSETQ. CDR3 in amino acids: CASSLTVGTGARGELFF. The CDR3 DNA follows: TGCGCCAGCAGCCTGACAGTGGGGACAGGCGCAAGGGGGGAGCTGTTTTTT. Full variable domain (missing parts from reference TRBV5-1 and TRBJ2-2): KAGVTQTPRYLIKTRGQQVTLSCSPISGHRSVSWYQQTPGQGLQFLFEYFSETQRNKGNFPGRFSGRQFSNSRSEMNVSTLELGDSALYLCASSLTVGTGARGELFFGEGSRLTVL.

This clone came up a few times. J is TRBJ2-2 and V is TRBV10-3; a possible D gene is TRBD1 (5 bases). Germline CDR1 reads ENHRY; CDR2 reads SYGVKD. The V and J ends lost 2 bases and 1 base respectively, with 8 bases between them. This CDR3 has 15 amino acids. This CDR3 reads CAISEGAGNTGELFF. The CDR3 coding sequence is TGTGCCATCAGTGAGGGGGCAGGGAACACCGGGGAGCTGTTTTTT.

The J gene is TRBJ2-7, the V gene TRBV12-3 or TRBV12-4; D perhaps matches TRBD1 (5 bases). V shed 7 bases and J shed 2 bases, with 12 bases lying between them. The CDR3 is made up of 13 amino acids. CDR3 loop: CASKRDSPYEQYF. DNA for the CDR3: TGTGCCAGCAAGCGAGACAGTCCCTACGAGCAGTACTTC.

The chain couples TRBV12-1 to TRBJ2-3; the DNA was not used to check the table's D call, TRBD2. TRBV12-1 is assigned pseudogene status. The CDR3 has 16 residues. The DNA of the CDR3 is TGTGCCAGCAGCTCGCGGGACCCGCCGGCGGGGGATACGCAGTATTTT. Protein: CASSSRDPPAGDTQYF.

The genes are TRBV11-1 and TRBJ2-3, with D perhaps TRBD2 (6 bases). Germline CDR1 is SGHAT and CDR2 is FQDESV (reference sequence). The V gene lost 5 bases and the J gene lost 2 bases, with 11 bases spanning the gap. The CDR3 length is 14 residues. For the CDR3, the DNA is TGTGCCAGCAGCCGACGGGGGAACACAGATACGCAGTATTTT. This codes for CASSRRGNTDTQYF.

This chain links TRBV19 with TRBJ1-5; a possible D gene is TRBD1 (5 bases). V was shortened by 5 bases and J by 1 base, with 12 bases between the two germline ends. Germline CDR1 and CDR2: LNHDA and SQIVND (reference sequence). The CDR3 length is 15 residues. The CDR3 DNA follows: TGTGCCAGTAGTTTTGTAGGGGTCAGCAATCAGCCCCAGCATTTT. It specifies CASSFVGVSNQPQHF.

The chain is built from TRBV30 and TRBJ2-5, with 8 bases aligning to TRBD2. This CDR3 comprises 13 residues. V shed 5 bases, J shed 5 bases, and the junction held 7 bases outside the gene matches. In germline, CDR1 is GTSNPN, CDR2 SVGIG (reference sequence). This CDR3 is CAWQLAEKETQYF. The CDR3 DNA is TGTGCCTGGCAACTAGCGGAAAAGGAGACCCAGTACTTC. Full variable domain (missing parts from reference TRBV30 and TRBJ2-5): SQTIHQWPATLVQPVGSPLSLECTVEGTSNPNLYWYRQAAGRGLQLLFYSVGIGQISSEVPQNLSASRPQDRQFILSSKKLLLSDSGFYLCAWQLAEKETQYFGPGTRLLVL.

The rearrangement joins TRBV27 to TRBJ2-1; 15 nucleotides match TRBD2. The CDR3 has 14 residues. Germline V gives CDR1 MNHEY, CDR2 SMNVEV (reference sequence). Trimming cost V 7 bases and J 10 bases; bases outside gene matches: 5. This CDR3 reads CASIRTSGGAEQFF. In nucleotides, the CDR3 is TGTGCCAGCATACGGACTAGCGGGGGGGCAGAGCAGTTCTTC.

This chain joins TRBV15 and TRBJ1-4, with 7 bases identical to TRBD1. The ends lost 11 bases at V and 2 bases at J; junction bases unmatched: 8. The germline CDR1 and CDR2 sequences are LNHNV and YYDKDF (reference sequence). The CDR3 totals 14 residues. The CDR3 spells CAVTGESTNEKLFF. In DNA form, the CDR3 reads TGTGCCGTAACAGGGGAATCGACTAATGAAAAACTGTTTTTT.

This clone was counted between two and nine times. CDR3 sequence: CASSSQSRGGGNSPLHF. The CDR3 DNA is TGTGCCAGCAGTTCCCAATCCCGAGGCGGAGGCAATTCACCCCTCCACTTT. The rearrangement links TRBV7-2 to TRBJ1-6, with no clear D. Between the trimmed V and J ends, which lost 6 bases and 7 bases, there was a span of 22 bases. The CDR3 is made up of 17 amino acids. Germline V CDR1 and CDR2: SGHTA, FQGNSA.

This clone occurred a few times. The chain uses TRBV5-6 and TRBJ1-1, with D possibly matching TRBD1 (5 bases). This CDR3 contains 16 residues. CDR1 is SGHDT and CDR2 is YYEEEE in the germline V gene. V was clipped by 2 bases and J by 7 bases, with 21 bases between them. CDR3 in amino acids: CASSFGFGRAIDEAFF. CDR3 DNA sequence: TGTGCCAGCAGCTTTGGGTTTGGCAGGGCTATAGATGAAGCTTTCTTT.